This is a list of T cell receptor beta chains from one sample in a study of OX40 agonist ivuxolimab in advanced cancers. Sequencing was performed with immunoSEQ multiplex PCR; in TCRdb, only in-frame clones are kept and a portion is missing. The sample yields some 86,000 clones, 91% seen once. The specimen was CD4+ or CD8+ T cells sorted from blood, collected in a trial of the OX40 agonist ivuxolimab. The receptors were sampled from an adult with an advanced solid tumor such as melanoma, head and neck, liver or kidney cancer. The CDR3 runs from the conserved cysteine through the conserved F or W. Fields, in order: V gene, D gene, J gene, clone size, CDR3 protein, CDR3 DNA. The D gene is left open where the match is weak. Only part of the rows carry a size: once, few, many, or a class if the clone is expanded.

TRBV10-3	TRBD2	TRBJ2-1	once	CAISIRTSGSGNEQFF	TGTGCCATCAGTATCAGAACTAGCGGGAGTGGCAATGAGCAGTTCTTC
TRBV4-1	TRBD2	TRBJ2-1	-	CASSQEGSSGRAREQFF	TGCGCCAGCAGCCAAGAGGGATCTAGCGGGAGGGCCAGGGAGCAGTTCTTC
TRBV19	-	TRBJ1-1	-	CASSMTGAWSGTEAFF	TGTGCCAGTAGTATGACCGGGGCATGGAGTGGAACTGAAGCTTTCTTT
TRBV11-3	-	TRBJ2-7	-	CASSLSSGHAYEQYF	TGTGCCAGCAGCTTATCAAGCGGGCATGCCTACGAGCAGTACTTC
TRBV13	-	TRBJ2-3	-	CASSLRGKRDRSTDTQYF	TGTGCCAGCAGCCTCCGGGGGAAACGGGACCGGAGCACAGATACGCAGTATTTT
TRBV7-9	TRBD2	TRBJ2-1	-	CASSLEGGPYNEQFF	TGTGCCAGCAGCTTAGAGGGAGGGCCCTACAATGAGCAGTTCTTC
TRBV27	-	TRBJ2-1	-	CASSLGENEQFF	TGTGCCAGCAGTTTAGGGGAGAATGAGCAGTTCTTC
TRBV18	-	TRBJ2-3	-	CASSRSGARTDTQYF	TGTGCCAGCTCAAGGTCGGGGGCAAGAACAGATACGCAGTATTTT
TRBV2	TRBD2	TRBJ2-1	-	CASSVSGRAGEQFF	TGTGCCAGCAGTGTTAGCGGGAGGGCCGGGGAGCAGTTCTTC
TRBV12-5	TRBD1	TRBJ2-7	-	CASGQGASYEQYF	TGTGCTAGTGGACAGGGGGCTTCCTACGAGCAGTACTTC
TRBV9	TRBD2	TRBJ2-7	-	CASSAGTSGTEQYF	TGTGCCAGCAGCGCCGGGACTAGCGGGACCGAGCAGTACTTC
TRBV21-1	-	TRBJ2-5	-	CARQTGLETQYF	TGTGCCAGGCAGACAGGGCTAGAGACCCAGTACTTC
TRBV30	-	TRBJ1-1	once	CAWSFGLHTEAFF	TGTGCCTGGAGCTTTGGGTTACACACTGAAGCTTTCTTT
TRBV27	-	TRBJ2-6	-	CASSSRGSGANVLTF	TGTGCCAGCAGTTCTCGGGGCTCTGGGGCCAACGTCCTGACTTTC
TRBV19	-	TRBJ1-5	few	CASSVGQGNQPQHF	TGTGCCAGTAGTGTGGGACAAGGCAATCAGCCCCAGCATTTT
TRBV5-1	TRBD1	TRBJ2-6	-	CASSTGTVDSGANVLTF	TGCGCCAGCAGCACCGGGACAGTCGATTCCGGGGCCAACGTCCTGACTTTC
TRBV5-1	-	TRBJ2-5	-	CASSLASSRETQYF	TGCGCCAGCAGCTTGGCATCTAGCAGGGAGACCCAGTACTTC
TRBV9	-	TRBJ2-1	-	CASSVGPSSYNEQFF	TGTGCCAGCAGCGTAGGCCCAAGCTCCTACAATGAGCAGTTCTTC
TRBV5-1	TRBD1	TRBJ1-1	-	CASSSLDRGHVLNTEAFF	TGCGCCAGCAGCTCCCTAGACAGGGGCCATGTCTTGAACACTGAAGCTTTCTTT
TRBV2	-	TRBJ2-1	-	CASISGGNEQFF	TGTGCCAGCATCTCCGGGGGAAATGAGCAGTTCTTC
TRBV4-1	-	TRBJ1-1	-	CASSQDWTAAEAFF	TGCGCCAGCAGCCAAGATTGGACAGCAGCTGAAGCTTTCTTT
TRBV19	TRBD1	TRBJ2-5	-	CASSFIPGQGKETQYF	TGTGCCAGTAGTTTTATTCCGGGACAGGGGAAAGAGACCCAGTACTTC
TRBV5-1	-	TRBJ2-7	-	CASSLVGGAIHEQYF	TGCGCCAGCAGCTTGGTAGGGGGGGCGATCCACGAGCAGTACTTC
TRBV4-1	TRBD1	TRBJ2-7	-	CASSQGRGQAYEQYF	TGCGCCAGCAGCCAAGGTCGAGGACAGGCCTACGAGCAGTACTTC
TRBV6-5	-	TRBJ1-2	-	CASSYGYSNYGYTF	TGTGCCAGCAGTTATGGGTATTCTAACTATGGCTACACCTTC
TRBV2	-	TRBJ1-2	-	CASSELGFYGYTF	TGTGCCAGCAGTGAATTGGGGTTCTATGGCTACACCTTC